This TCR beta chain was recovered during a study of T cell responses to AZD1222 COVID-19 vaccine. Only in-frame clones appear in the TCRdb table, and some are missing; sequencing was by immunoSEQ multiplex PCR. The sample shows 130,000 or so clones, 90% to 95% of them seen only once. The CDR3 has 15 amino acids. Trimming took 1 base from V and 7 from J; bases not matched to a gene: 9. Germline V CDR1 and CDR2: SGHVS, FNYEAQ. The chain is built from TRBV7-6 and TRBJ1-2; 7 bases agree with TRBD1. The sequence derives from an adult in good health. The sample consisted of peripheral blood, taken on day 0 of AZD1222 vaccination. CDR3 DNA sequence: TGTGCCAGCAGCTTAGGGTCAGGGGGATCGCGTGGCTACACCTTC. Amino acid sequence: CASSLGSGGSRGYTF.